The clone carrying this TCR beta chain was detected a few times. The data are from a study of blood T cell repertoires in COVID-19. Turning to the study itself: PBMCs, B-cell-depleted T cells, or T cells provided the cDNA or gDNA that made up the material.

Germline assignment: CDR1 LNHDA and CDR2 SQIVND (reference sequence). This CDR3 spans 15 amino acids. The V and J ends lost 1 base and 0 bases respectively, with 6 bases between them. Sequencing was performed with immunoSEQ multiplex PCR; in TCRdb, only in-frame clones are kept and a portion is missing. The repertoire has 250,000 or so clones, about 89% of them found once; the top ten carry over 8%. The origin of this receptor is a man in his forties or fifties with active or convalescent COVID-19. Sequences were obtained from peripheral blood. The genes are TRBV19 and TRBJ1-4; unclear D gene. CDR3 sequence (DNA): TGTGCCAGTAGTATAGGGGCTGCAACTAATGAAAAACTGTTTTTT. Protein: CASSIGAATNEKLFF.